This T cell receptor beta chain was recovered during a study of blood T cell repertoires in COVID-19. Study summary: COVID-19 samples collected from the United States, Italy and Spain covered acute and convalescent phases.

Authors' methods: From reference gene primer amplification, estimates of nucleated cell counts were derived. Some clones are missing from TCRdb's copy, which holds only in-frame ones; the method was immunoSEQ multiplex PCR. V and J calls and clone size are given by that table; D and trimming were obtained from the DNA. The sample records about 200,000 clones, approximately 82% being singletons. Participants spanned ages about 18 to 95 years and resided in 20 to 30 US areas. Cohorts were based on clinical histories the participants reported. The specimen sequenced was PBMCs or T cells enriched from blood (not recorded which). The sequence was collected from a man in his forties who had recovered from COVID-19.

CDR3 nucleotide sequence: TGTGCCAGCAGCCAATTCTTAGAACCGGGACTACCAACCTACGAGCAGTACTTC. It specifies CASSQFLEPGLPTYEQYF. This chain links TRBV4-2 with TRBJ2-7; TRBD2 agrees at 7 bases. The J segment lost 2 bases and the V segment lost 2 bases, leaving 15 bases of the junction unmatched. Per the germline V gene, CDR1 is LGHNA and CDR2 is YNFKEQ. The CDR3 has 18 amino acids.